This TCR beta chain was profiled in a study of graft-versus-host responses after intestinal transplantation. Looking at the study overall: After anti-thymocyte globulin induction, recipients took tacrolimus and steroids for three to four years.

Profiling relied on immunoSEQ multiplex PCR, and the TCRdb table lists in-frame clones only, not all of them. Found here are 90,000 to 150,000 clones, 85% to 95% of them singletons; the top ten hold 2.5% to 3.5%. The CDR3 is 23 residues long. V lost 2 bases and J 0 bases, leaving 29 bases between the germline ends. Germline lookup yields CDR1 MNHGY and CDR2 SAAAGT. Turning to this clone: Its antigen is as yet unknown.

Broader study findings: Peak circulating GvH clone levels were associated with early post-transplant HvG declines. GvH clones were found in recipient marrow; some appeared first in ileum or blood. High graft-versus-host to host-versus-graft T cell clonal ratios marked allografts of patients with graft-donor macrochimerism.

The sequence was obtained from a human donor who received an intestinal transplant. Specimen: unstimulated CD8+ T cells sorted from spleen or lymph node cells, collected before intestinal transplant. The rearrangement links TRBV6-8 to TRBJ2-6; D is perhaps TRBD1 or TRBD2 (6 bases each). CDR3 amino acids: CASSYLGAGHHVPVLSGANVLTF. Here the CDR3 DNA reads TGTGCCAGCAGTTACCTGGGCGCGGGACACCACGTCCCGGTTCTCTCTGGGGCCAACGTCCTGACTTTC.